The 27 T cell receptor beta chains reported below all come from one sample, sequenced in a study of CD8 T cells in Susac syndrome. Roughly 0.45 to 1 ug RNA was reverse transcribed with random hexamers. Via MiXCR, TCRdb re-called the immunoSEQ multiplex PCR reads, giving one row per CDR3 protein. The profile shows 200,000 to 300,000 distinct CDR3 sequences, 95% to 97% of them singletons. Source material: CD4+ T cells from PBMCs. The receptors here all came from a human donor with Susac syndrome.

The chain links TRBV30 to TRBJ2-7; D unresolved. Trimming left V 2 bases short and J 4 bases short, with 9 bases between. The CDR3 runs 12 residues. Per the germline V gene, CDR1 is GTSNPN and CDR2 is SVGIG (reference sequence). The CDR3 DNA follows: TGTGCCTGGAGTTACGGAGCGTACGAGCAGTACTTC. Translation gives CAWSYGAYEQYF.

The chain links TRBV20-1 to TRBJ1-2; D is uncertain. V shed 3 bases and J shed 4 bases, with 12 bases lying between them. This CDR3 has 13 amino acids. Germline V gene lookup returns CDR1 DFQATT and CDR2 SNEGSKA (reference sequence). The CDR3 sequence: CSASDEYSYGYTF. CDR3 nucleotides: TGCAGTGCTAGTGACGAGTATAGCTATGGCTACACCTTC.

The chain couples TRBV7-9 to TRBJ2-1; the D call may be TRBD1 or TRBD2 (5 bases each). The CDR3 sequence is 17 residues long. From germline, CDR1 is SEHNR and CDR2 FQNEAQ (reference sequence). V lost 3 bases and J lost 4, with 19 bases in between. The DNA of the CDR3 is TGTGCCAGCAGCTTGAAGGGGAGTCGGGACCAATACAATGAGCAGTTCTTC. Protein product: CASSLKGSRDQYNEQFF. The complete variable domain, with remaining parts taken from reference TRBV7-9 and TRBJ2-1, reads DTGVSQNPRHKITKRGQNVTFRCDPISEHNRLYWYRQTLGQGPEFLTYFQNEAQLEKSRLLSDRFSAERPKGSFSTLEIQRTEQGDSAMYLCASSLKGSRDQYNEQFFGPGTRLTVL.

The V and J genes are TRBV29-1 and TRBJ2-7; either TRBD1 or TRBD2 may fit D (5 bases each). The CDR3 covers 12 residues. V shed 6 bases and J shed 9 bases, with 18 bases lying between them. CDR1 is SQVTM and CDR2 is ANQGSEA in the germline V gene. CDR3 sequence reads: CSVRDGPVAQYF. CDR3 nucleotides: TGCAGCGTCCGGGACGGTCCAGTAGCGCAGTACTTC.

The V and J genes are TRBV25-1 and TRBJ2-1; D not certain. The CDR3 is made up of 14 amino acids. Trimming took 4 bases from V and 5 from J, leaving 12 bases between them. Germline assignment: CDR1 MGHDK and CDR2 SYGVNS. The CDR3 spells CASSGDRIHNEQFF. CDR3 bases: TGTGCCAGCAGTGGGGATCGGATTCACAATGAGCAGTTCTTC. The full variable domain, its missing parts supplied by reference TRBV25-1 and TRBJ2-1, is EADIYQTPRYLVIGTGKKITLECSQTMGHDKMYWYQQDPGMELHLIHYSYGVNSTEKGDLSSESTVSRIRTEHFPLTLESARPSHTSQYLCASSGDRIHNEQFFGPGTRLTVL.

This chain connects TRBV25-1 to TRBJ2-7; 8 positions match TRBD1. Germline values: CDR1 MGHDK, CDR2 SYGVNS. The CDR3 extends over 15 amino acids. V was pared by 1 base and J by 2 bases, with 4 bases of the junction left unmatched. The CDR3 DNA reads TGTGCCAGCAGTGAATCCGGGACAGGTACCTACGAGCAGTACTTC. It encodes CASSESGTGTYEQYF.

The V call is TRBV5-6, the J call TRBJ1-2; D might be TRBD1 (5 bases). V was trimmed by 4 bases and J by 8 bases, leaving 15 bases between them. The germline gives CDR1 SGHDT, CDR2 YYEEEE. This CDR3 is built from 13 residues. Written as DNA, the CDR3 is TGTGCCAGCAGCCGGGACGTTCCAGCAGGCTACACCTTC. It codes for CASSRDVPAGYTF. Full variable domain (remainder filled in from reference TRBV5-6 and TRBJ1-2): DAGVTQSPTHLIKTRGQQVTLRCSPKSGHDTVSWYQQALGQGPQFIFQYYEEEERQRGNFPDRFSGHQFPNYSSELNVNALLLGDSALYLCASSRDVPAGYTFGSGTRLTVV.

J is TRBJ2-5 and V is TRBV29-1; tentative D call: TRBD2 (5 bases). Germline CDR1 is SQVTM and CDR2 is ANQGSEA. V lost 6 bases to trimming and J lost 1 base, with 9 bases between them. The CDR3 runs to 12 residues. CDR3 protein: CSVVGSQETQYF. The CDR3 region has the DNA TGCAGCGTCGTAGGGAGCCAAGAGACCCAGTACTTC. The variable domain in full, completed from reference TRBV29-1 and TRBJ2-5, reads SAVISQKPSRDICQRGTSLTIQCQVDSQVTMMFWYRQQPGQSLTLIATANQGSEATYESGFVIDKFPISRPNLTFSTLTVSNMSPEDSSIYLCSVVGSQETQYFGPGTRLLVL.

V usage is TRBV6-2 or TRBV6-3 and J usage is TRBJ1-2; the D is unclear. Trimming took off 0 bases at V and 8 bases at J, with 13 bases between the two ends. Germline V CDR1 and CDR2: MNHEY, SVGEGT. CDR3 length: 14 residues. The CDR3 loop reads CASSYSAQLSGYTF. CDR3 bases: TGTGCCAGCAGTTACTCCGCGCAGTTATCCGGCTACACCTTC.

V is TRBV20-1 and J is TRBJ2-3, with unresolved D. This CDR3 comprises 14 residues. CDR1 DFQATT and CDR2 SNEGSKA come from the germline V gene (reference sequence). The V end was cut by 1 base, the J end by 2 bases, with 10 bases between. Here the CDR3 reads CSARGDSPTDTQYF. CDR3 DNA sequence: TGCAGTGCTAGAGGAGACTCACCCACAGATACGCAGTATTTT.

The DNA of the CDR3 is TGCAGCCATGGCCAGGGCTCCGCAGATACGCAGTATTTT. Residues: CSHGQGSADTQYF. This rearrangement joins TRBV29-1 to TRBJ2-3, with D possibly matching TRBD1 (5 bases). This CDR3 spans 13 amino acids. Between the trimmed V and J ends, which lost 8 bases and 4 bases, there was a span of 16 bases. Germline loops: CDR1 SQVTM, CDR2 ANQGSEA.

The DNA of the CDR3 is TGTGCCAGCAGCGCATACAGGGGGCAAGAGACCCAGTACTTC. This gives the protein CASSAYRGQETQYF. The V and J genes are TRBV9 and TRBJ2-5, with TRBD1 identical over 8 bases. Germline values: CDR1 SGDLS, CDR2 YYNGEE. With V trimmed by 3 bases and J by 2 bases, 3 bases remained unmatched. The CDR3 loop spans 14 amino acids.

V and J are TRBV20-1 and TRBJ2-2; D is unclear. CDR1 is DFQATT and CDR2 is SNEGSKA in the germline V gene (reference sequence). V was shortened by 2 bases and J by 6 bases, with 4 bases between the two germline ends. CDR3 length equals 11 residues. The CDR3 loop reads CSARLAGELFF. Here the CDR3 DNA reads TGCAGTGCTAGATTAGCCGGGGAGCTGTTTTTT.

The CDR3 DNA is TGTGCCAGCAGTTTAGAAGGGGCCGGCAATCAGCCCCAGCATTTT. Its protein is CASSLEGAGNQPQHF. The J gene is TRBJ1-5, the V gene TRBV27; perhaps TRBD1 as D (5 bases). There are 15 residues in the CDR3. Germline lookup yields CDR1 MNHEY and CDR2 SMNVEV (reference sequence). Trimming took 2 bases from V and 2 from J, leaving 10 bases between them.

V gene TRBV27 combines with J gene TRBJ1-2; 7 positions agree with TRBD1. The germline V gene encodes CDR1 MNHEY and CDR2 SMNVEV (reference sequence). Unmatched junction bases numbered 16, after V lost 5 bases and J lost 7 bases. The CDR3 has 16 amino acids. The CDR3 reads CASSLRTGQVPLGYTF. CDR3 coding DNA: TGTGCCAGCAGTCTACGAACAGGACAGGTCCCTCTTGGCTACACCTTC.

The CDR3 sequence: CASSLSAERYEQYF. CDR3 DNA sequence: TGCGCCAGCAGCTTGTCGGCGGAGCGATACGAGCAGTACTTC. The chain recombines TRBV5-1 with TRBJ2-7; D is ambiguous. This CDR3 has 14 amino acids. Germline CDR1 is SGHRS and CDR2 is YFSETQ. Between the trimmed V and J ends, which lost 1 base and 4 bases, there was a span of 12 bases.

This clonotype was detected once. This chain uses TRBV5-6 with TRBJ2-5; D gene uncertain. V was shortened by 4 bases and J by 3 bases, with 16 bases between the two germline ends. The CDR3 is 15 amino acids. The germline V gene encodes CDR1 SGHDT and CDR2 YYEEEE. This chain's CDR3 is CASSVDPRVEETQYF. CDR3 DNA sequence: TGTGCCAGCAGCGTGGACCCCCGGGTGGAAGAGACCCAGTACTTC.

The rearrangement joins TRBV7-2 to TRBJ2-3; TRBD1 matches 7 bases. The CDR3 length is 17 residues. CDR1 and CDR2 from the germline V gene are SGHTA and FQGNSA. With V trimmed by 2 bases and J by 3 bases, 11 bases remained unmatched. CDR3 residues: CASSLRGRGRETDTQYF. The CDR3 DNA reads TGTGCCAGCAGCTTAAGGGGTAGGGGGCGCGAAACAGATACGCAGTATTTT.

The J gene is TRBJ1-4, the V gene TRBV25-1; 11 nucleotides match TRBD1. Germline V gene data show CDR1 as MGHDK and CDR2 as SYGVNS. Losses at the gene ends were 2 bases for V and 7 bases for J; bases not matched to a gene: 9. CDR3 size: 17 residues. The chain's CDR3 is CASSEPQRTGGGEKLFF. CDR3 nucleotides: TGTGCCAGCAGTGAACCTCAAAGGACAGGGGGCGGTGAAAAACTGTTTTTT. The whole variable domain, filled in from reference TRBV25-1 and TRBJ1-4, reads EADIYQTPRYLVIGTGKKITLECSQTMGHDKMYWYQQDPGMELHLIHYSYGVNSTEKGDLSSESTVSRIRTEHFPLTLESARPSHTSQYLCASSEPQRTGGGEKLFFGSGTQLSVL.

The V gene is TRBV12-5, the J gene TRBJ2-1; perhaps TRBD2 as D (6 bases). From germline, CDR1 is LGHNT and CDR2 FRNRAP. This CDR3 is built from 18 residues. The V and J ends lost 0 bases and 0 bases respectively, with 15 bases between them. The CDR3 DNA follows: TGTGCTAGTGGTTTGGTACCCTTTGCGGGGAGCTCCTACAATGAGCAGTTCTTC. Protein: CASGLVPFAGSSYNEQFF.

The chain uses TRBV29-1 and TRBJ1-3; no definite D call. This CDR3 has 12 residues. Germline V lookup: CDR1 SQVTM, CDR2 ANQGSEA. Trimming removed 5 bases from V and 2 bases from J, with 7 bases in between. In DNA form, the CDR3 reads TGCAGCGTTTCAAAGGCTGGAAACACCATATATTTT. Protein product: CSVSKAGNTIYF. The entire variable domain, with the rest obtained from reference TRBV29-1 and TRBJ1-3, is as follows: SAVISQKPSRDICQRGTSLTIQCQVDSQVTMMFWYRQQPGQSLTLIATANQGSEATYESGFVIDKFPISRPNLTFSTLTVSNMSPEDSSIYLCSVSKAGNTIYFGEGSWLTVV.

This chain links TRBV30 with TRBJ1-1, with no clear D. CDR1 and CDR2 from the germline V gene are GTSNPN and SVGIG (reference sequence). The CDR3 length is 14 residues. V was shortened by 3 bases and J by 0 bases, with 11 bases between the two germline ends. CDR3 in amino acids: CAWSVGFMNTEAFF. CDR3 sequence (DNA): TGTGCCTGGAGCGTCGGGTTCATGAACACTGAAGCTTTCTTT.

This clonotype was detected only once. The chain is built from TRBV29-1 and TRBJ1-5, with D perhaps TRBD1 (5 bases). The CDR3 consists of 14 residues. The germline V and J ends were trimmed by 7 bases and 1 base, with 14 bases remaining between them. Germline values: CDR1 SQVTM, CDR2 ANQGSEA. CDR3 residues: CSAGETGSNQPQHF. The CDR3 bases are TGCAGCGCAGGAGAAACAGGAAGCAATCAGCCCCAGCATTTT.

V gene TRBV20-1 combines with J gene TRBJ2-3, with 10 bases fitting TRBD2. The CDR3 loop spans 13 amino acids. With V trimmed by 6 bases and J by 3 bases, 3 bases remained unmatched. The germline CDR1 and CDR2 sequences are DFQATT and SNEGSKA (reference sequence). The CDR3, as DNA: TGCAGTGCCAGGACTAGCGGAACAGATACGCAGTATTTT. Its protein is CSARTSGTDTQYF.

This sequence joins TRBV3-1 and TRBJ2-3; no clear D. Trimming removed 1 base from V and 1 base from J, with 3 bases in between. This CDR3 spans 13 amino acids. The germline V gene has CDR1 LGHDT and CDR2 YNNKEL (reference sequence). CDR3 amino acids: CASSQGGTDTQYF. The CDR3 nucleotides read TGTGCCAGCAGCCAAGGGGGCACAGATACGCAGTATTTT.

The chain employs TRBV20-1 and TRBJ2-7; 7 bases are a match to TRBD2. The CDR3 loop spans 15 amino acids. J gave up 5 bases and V 1 base, and 11 bases lay outside the gene matches. Germline values: CDR1 DFQATT, CDR2 SNEGSKA (reference sequence). The chain's CDR3 is CSARASGRAVHEQYF. The CDR3 DNA sequence: TGCAGTGCTAGAGCATCGGGGAGGGCCGTCCACGAGCAGTACTTC.

The V and J genes are TRBV5-6 and TRBJ2-4; 8 bases line up with TRBD1. The CDR3 length is 14 residues. Germline values: CDR1 SGHDT, CDR2 YYEEEE. Unmatched junction bases numbered 17, after V lost 8 bases and J lost 13 bases. In DNA form, the CDR3 reads TGTGCCAGTACCATTCGGGGACAGGTTTCCAGCCAGTACTTC. Amino acids: CASTIRGQVSSQYF.